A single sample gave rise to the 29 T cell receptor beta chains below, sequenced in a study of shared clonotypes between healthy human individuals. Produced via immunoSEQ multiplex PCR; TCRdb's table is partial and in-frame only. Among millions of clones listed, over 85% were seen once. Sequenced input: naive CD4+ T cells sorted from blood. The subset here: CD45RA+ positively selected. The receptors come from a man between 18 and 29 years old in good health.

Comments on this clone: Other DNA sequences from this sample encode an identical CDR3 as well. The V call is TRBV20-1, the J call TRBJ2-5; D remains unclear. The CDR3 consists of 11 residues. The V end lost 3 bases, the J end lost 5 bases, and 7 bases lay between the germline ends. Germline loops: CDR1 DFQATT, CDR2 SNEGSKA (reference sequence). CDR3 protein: CSARFGETQYF. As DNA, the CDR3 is TGCAGTGCTAGGTTTGGGGAGACCCAGTACTTC.

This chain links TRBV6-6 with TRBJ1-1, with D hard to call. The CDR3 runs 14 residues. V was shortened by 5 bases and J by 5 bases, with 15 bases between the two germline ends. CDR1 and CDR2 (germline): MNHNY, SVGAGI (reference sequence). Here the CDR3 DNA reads TGTGCCAGCAGTGGAGGAATATCGGGGACTGAAGCTTTCTTT. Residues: CASSGGISGTEAFF.

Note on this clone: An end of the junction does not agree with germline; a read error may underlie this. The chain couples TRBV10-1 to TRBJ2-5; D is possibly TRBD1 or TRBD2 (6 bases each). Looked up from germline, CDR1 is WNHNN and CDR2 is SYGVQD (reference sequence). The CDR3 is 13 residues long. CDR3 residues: CASIERGEETQYF. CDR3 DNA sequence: TGCGCCAGCATTGAGAGGGGGGAAGAGACCCAGTACTTC.

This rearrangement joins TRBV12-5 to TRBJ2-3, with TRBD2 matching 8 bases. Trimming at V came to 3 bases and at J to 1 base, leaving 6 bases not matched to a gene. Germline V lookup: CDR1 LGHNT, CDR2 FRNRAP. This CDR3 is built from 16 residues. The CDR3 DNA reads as TGTGCTAGTGGTTTCCAGCGGGGGAGGGGCACAGATACGCAGTATTTT. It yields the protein CASGFQRGRGTDTQYF.

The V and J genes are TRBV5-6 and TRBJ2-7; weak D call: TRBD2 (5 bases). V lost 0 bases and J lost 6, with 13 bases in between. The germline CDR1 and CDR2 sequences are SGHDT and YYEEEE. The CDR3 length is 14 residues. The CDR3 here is CASSLDGPRGEQYF. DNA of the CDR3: TGTGCCAGCAGCTTGGATGGACCTCGGGGCGAGCAGTACTTC.

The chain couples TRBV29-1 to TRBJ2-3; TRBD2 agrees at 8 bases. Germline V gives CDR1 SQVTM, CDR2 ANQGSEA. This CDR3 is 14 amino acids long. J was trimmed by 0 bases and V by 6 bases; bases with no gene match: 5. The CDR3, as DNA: TGCAGCGTAAGACCTAGCGGGAGCACAGATACGCAGTATTTT. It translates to CSVRPSGSTDTQYF.

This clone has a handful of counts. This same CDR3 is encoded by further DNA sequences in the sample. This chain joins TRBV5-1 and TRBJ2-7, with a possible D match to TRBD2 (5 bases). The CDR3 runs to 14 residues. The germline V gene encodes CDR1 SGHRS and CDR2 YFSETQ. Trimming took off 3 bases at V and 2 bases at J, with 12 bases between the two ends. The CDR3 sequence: CASSSPGLTYEQYF. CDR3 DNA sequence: TGCGCCAGCAGCTCGCCCGGACTGACCTACGAGCAGTACTTC. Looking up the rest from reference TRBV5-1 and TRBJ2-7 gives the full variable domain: KAGVTQTPRYLIKTRGQQVTLSCSPISGHRSVSWYQQTPGQGLQFLFEYFSETQRNKGNFPGRFSGRQFSNSRSEMNVSTLELGDSALYLCASSSPGLTYEQYFGPGTRLTVT.

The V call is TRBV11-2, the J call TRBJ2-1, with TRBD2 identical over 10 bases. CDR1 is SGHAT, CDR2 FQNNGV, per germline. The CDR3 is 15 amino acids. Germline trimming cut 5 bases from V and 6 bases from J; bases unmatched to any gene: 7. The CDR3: CASSPAGGPVNEQFF. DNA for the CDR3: TGTGCCAGCAGCCCAGCGGGAGGGCCGGTCAATGAGCAGTTCTTC.

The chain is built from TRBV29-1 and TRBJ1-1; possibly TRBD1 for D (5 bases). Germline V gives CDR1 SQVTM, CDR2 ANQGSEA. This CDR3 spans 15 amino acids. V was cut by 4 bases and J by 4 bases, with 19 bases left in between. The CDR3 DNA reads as TGCAGCGTTGGGCAGGGACCGAACACCGTCACTGAAGCTTTCTTT. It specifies CSVGQGPNTVTEAFF.

CDR3 bases: TGTGCCATCAGTGAGTTGTCAGGGGGTGAAGCTTTCTTT. Protein sequence: CAISELSGGEAFF. This rearrangement joins TRBV10-3 to TRBJ1-1, with 7 bases fitting TRBD1. V trimming: 1 base; J trimming: 7 bases; junction bases outside the gene matches: 3. The germline gives CDR1 ENHRY, CDR2 SYGVKD. The CDR3 spans 13 residues.

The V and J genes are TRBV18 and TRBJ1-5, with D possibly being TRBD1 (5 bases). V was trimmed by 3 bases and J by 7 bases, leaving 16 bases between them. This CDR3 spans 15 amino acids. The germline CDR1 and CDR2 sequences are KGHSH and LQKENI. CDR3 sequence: CASSPSTMGQQPQHF. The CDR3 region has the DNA TGTGCCAGCTCACCCTCTACAATGGGGCAACAGCCCCAGCATTTT.

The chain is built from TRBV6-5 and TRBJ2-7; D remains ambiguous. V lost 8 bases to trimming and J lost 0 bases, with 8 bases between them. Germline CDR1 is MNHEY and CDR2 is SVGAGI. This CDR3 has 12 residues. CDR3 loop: CASHATSYEQYF. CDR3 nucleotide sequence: TGTGCCAGCCATGCAACCTCCTACGAGCAGTACTTC.

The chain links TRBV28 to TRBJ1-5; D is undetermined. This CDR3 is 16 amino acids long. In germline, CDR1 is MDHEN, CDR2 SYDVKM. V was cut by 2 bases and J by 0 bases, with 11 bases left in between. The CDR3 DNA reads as TGTGCCAGCAGTTTAGGGATCAAAGTTAGCAATCAGCCCCAGCATTTT. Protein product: CASSLGIKVSNQPQHF. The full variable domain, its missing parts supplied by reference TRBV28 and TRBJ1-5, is DVKVTQSSRYLVKRTGEKVFLECVQDMDHENMFWYRQDPGLGLRLIYFSYDVKMKEKGDIPEGYSVSREKKERFSLILESASTNQTSMYLCASSLGIKVSNQPQHFGDGTRLSIL.

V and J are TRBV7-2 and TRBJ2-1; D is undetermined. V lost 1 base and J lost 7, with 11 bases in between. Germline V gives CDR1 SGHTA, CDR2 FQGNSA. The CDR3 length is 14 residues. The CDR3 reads CASSLESRWNEQFF. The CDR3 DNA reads TGTGCCAGCAGCTTAGAGAGTAGATGGAATGAGCAGTTCTTC. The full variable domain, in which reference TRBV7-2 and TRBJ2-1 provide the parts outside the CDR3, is GAGVSQSPSNKVTEKGKDVELRCDPISGHTALYWYRQSLGQGLEFLIYFQGNSAPDKSGLPSDRFSAERTGGSVSTLTIQRTQQEDSAVYLCASSLESRWNEQFFGPGTRLTVL.

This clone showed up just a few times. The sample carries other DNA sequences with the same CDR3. The CDR3 nucleotides read TGTGCCAGCAGCTTAGGGGGACAGAGCTACGAGCAGTACTTC. Its translation: CASSLGGQSYEQYF. This chain uses TRBV7-9 with TRBJ2-7; the match to TRBD1 covers 7 bases. J lost 3 bases, V lost 1 base, and 3 bases had no gene match. The CDR3 covers 14 residues. Germline-derived CDR1 and CDR2 are SEHNR and FQNEAQ (reference sequence). Combining the CDR3 with reference TRBV7-9 and TRBJ2-7 gives the whole variable domain DTGVSQNPRHKITKRGQNVTFRCDPISEHNRLYWYRQTLGQGPEFLTYFQNEAQLEKSRLLSDRFSAERPKGSFSTLEIQRTEQGDSAMYLCASSLGGQSYEQYFGPGTRLTVT.

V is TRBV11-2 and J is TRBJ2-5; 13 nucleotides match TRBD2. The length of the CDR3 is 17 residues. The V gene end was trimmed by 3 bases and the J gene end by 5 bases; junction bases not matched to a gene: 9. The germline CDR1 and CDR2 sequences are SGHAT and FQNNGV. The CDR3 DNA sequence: TGTGCCAGCAGCTTTGGACCTACTAGCGGGAGGGGGGAGACCCAGTACTTC. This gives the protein CASSFGPTSGRGETQYF.

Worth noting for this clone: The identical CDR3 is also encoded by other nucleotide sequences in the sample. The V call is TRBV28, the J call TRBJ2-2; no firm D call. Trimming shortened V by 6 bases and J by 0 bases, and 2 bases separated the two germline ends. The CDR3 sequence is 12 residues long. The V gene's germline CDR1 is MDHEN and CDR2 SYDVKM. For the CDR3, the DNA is TGTGCCAGCAGCCCGAACACCGGGGAGCTGTTTTTT. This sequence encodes CASSPNTGELFF.

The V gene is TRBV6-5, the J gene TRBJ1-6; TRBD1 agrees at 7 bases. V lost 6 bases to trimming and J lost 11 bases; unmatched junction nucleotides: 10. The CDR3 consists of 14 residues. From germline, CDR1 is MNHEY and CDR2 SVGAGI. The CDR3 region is CASSRQGPGAPLHF. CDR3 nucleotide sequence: TGTGCCAGCAGCCGACAGGGCCCTGGGGCACCCCTCCACTTT.

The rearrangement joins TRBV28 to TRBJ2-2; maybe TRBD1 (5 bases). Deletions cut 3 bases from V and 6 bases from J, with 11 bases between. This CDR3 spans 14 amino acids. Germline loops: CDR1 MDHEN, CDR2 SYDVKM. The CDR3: CASSFAGSAGELFF. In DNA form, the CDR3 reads TGTGCCAGCAGTTTTGCAGGGTCGGCCGGGGAGCTGTTTTTT.

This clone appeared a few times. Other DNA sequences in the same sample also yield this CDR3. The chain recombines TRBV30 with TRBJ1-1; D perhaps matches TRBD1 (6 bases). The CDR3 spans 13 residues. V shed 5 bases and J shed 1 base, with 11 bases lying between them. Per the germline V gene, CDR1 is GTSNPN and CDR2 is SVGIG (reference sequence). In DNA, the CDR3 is TGTGCCTGGTTGGGACACACGAACACTGAAGCTTTCTTT. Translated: CAWLGHTNTEAFF.

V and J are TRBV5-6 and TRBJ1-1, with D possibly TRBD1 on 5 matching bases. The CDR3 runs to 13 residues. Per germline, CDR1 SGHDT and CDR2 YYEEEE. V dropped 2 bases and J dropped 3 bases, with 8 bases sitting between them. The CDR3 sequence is CASSLGTDTEAFF. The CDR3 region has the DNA TGTGCCAGCAGCTTAGGGACGGACACTGAAGCTTTCTTT.

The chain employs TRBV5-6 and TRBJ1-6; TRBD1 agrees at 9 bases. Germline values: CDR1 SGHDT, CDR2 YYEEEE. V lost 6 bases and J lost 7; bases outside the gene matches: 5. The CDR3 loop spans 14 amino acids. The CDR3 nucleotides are TGTGCCAGCAACGTGGACAGGGGCAATTCACCCCTCCACTTT. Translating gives CASNVDRGNSPLHF.

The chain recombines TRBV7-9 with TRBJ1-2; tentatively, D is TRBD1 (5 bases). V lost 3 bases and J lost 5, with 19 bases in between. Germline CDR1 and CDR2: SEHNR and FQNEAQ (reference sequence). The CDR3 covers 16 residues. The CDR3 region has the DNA TGTGCCAGCAGCTTCAGCGGGACGGGGGGATTGTATGGCTACACCTTC. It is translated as CASSFSGTGGLYGYTF.

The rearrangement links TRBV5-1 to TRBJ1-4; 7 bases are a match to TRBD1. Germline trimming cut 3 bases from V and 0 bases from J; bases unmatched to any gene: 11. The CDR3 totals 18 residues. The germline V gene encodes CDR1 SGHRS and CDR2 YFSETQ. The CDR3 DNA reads TGCGCCAGCAGCTGGAAGACAGGGCGCGGGGCAACTAATGAAAAACTGTTTTTT. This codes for CASSWKTGRGATNEKLFF. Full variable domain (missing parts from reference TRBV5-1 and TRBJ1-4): KAGVTQTPRYLIKTRGQQVTLSCSPISGHRSVSWYQQTPGQGLQFLFEYFSETQRNKGNFPGRFSGRQFSNSRSEMNVSTLELGDSALYLCASSWKTGRGATNEKLFFGSGTQLSVL.

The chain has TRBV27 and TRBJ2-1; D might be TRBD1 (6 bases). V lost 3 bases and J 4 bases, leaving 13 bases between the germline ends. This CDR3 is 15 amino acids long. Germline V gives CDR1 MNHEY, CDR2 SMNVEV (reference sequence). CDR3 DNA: TGTGCCAGCAGTTTGGGGGCCCCTCAGTACAATGAGCAGTTCTTC. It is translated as CASSLGAPQYNEQFF.

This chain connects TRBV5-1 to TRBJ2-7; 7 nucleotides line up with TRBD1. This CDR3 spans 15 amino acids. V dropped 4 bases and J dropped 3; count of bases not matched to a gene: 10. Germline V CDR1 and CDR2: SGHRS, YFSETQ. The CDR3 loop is CASSRTGTELYEQYF. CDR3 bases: TGCGCCAGCAGCAGGACCGGGACAGAACTCTACGAGCAGTACTTC.

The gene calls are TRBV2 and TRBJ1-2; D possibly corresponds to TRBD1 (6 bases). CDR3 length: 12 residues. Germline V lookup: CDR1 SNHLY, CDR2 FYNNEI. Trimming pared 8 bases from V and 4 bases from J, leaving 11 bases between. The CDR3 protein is CASQDSFYGYTF. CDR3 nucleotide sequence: TGTGCCAGCCAGGACAGCTTCTATGGCTACACCTTC.

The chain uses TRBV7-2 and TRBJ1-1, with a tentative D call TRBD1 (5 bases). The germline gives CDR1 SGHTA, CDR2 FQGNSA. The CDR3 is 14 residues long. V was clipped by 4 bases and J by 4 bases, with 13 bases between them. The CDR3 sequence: CASSSAGGVTEAFF. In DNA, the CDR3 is TGTGCCAGCAGCTCCGCGGGGGGAGTCACTGAAGCTTTCTTT.

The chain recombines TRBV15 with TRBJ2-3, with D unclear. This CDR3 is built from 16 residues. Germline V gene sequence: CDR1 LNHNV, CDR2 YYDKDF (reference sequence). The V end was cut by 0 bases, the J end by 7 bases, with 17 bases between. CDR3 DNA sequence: TGTGCCACCAGCAGAGATCAAGGCAGTGCCTTGAATACGCAGTATTTT. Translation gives CATSRDQGSALNTQYF.